The rows below give T cell receptor beta chains drawn from one sample of a study of blood T cell repertoires in COVID-19. The assay was immunoSEQ multiplex PCR, and TCRdb's table has in-frame clones only and misses some. Seen here are 210,000 or so clones, around 84% observed once, and the top ten hold roughly a fifth. The material sequenced was peripheral blood. The receptor set was obtained from a human donor in a cohort sampled during active COVID-19. Each CDR3 is given with its conserved first and last residue. A D gene is named only where the DNA matches it firmly. The listing skips clone size in some rows; elsewhere it reads once, few, many or a size class.

j_gene: TRBJ1-4; v_gene: TRBV5-1; abundance: -; d_gene: TRBD1; CDR3aa: CASADGYRGINEKLFF; CDR3nt: TGCGCCAGCGCAGACGGGTACAGGGGGATTAATGAAAAACTGTTTTTT
j_gene: TRBJ2-5; v_gene: TRBV3-1/TRBV3-2; abundance: -; d_gene: TRBD2; CDR3aa: CASSQVATSSKETQYF; CDR3nt: TGTGCCAGCAGCCAAGTGGCGACTAGCTCTAAAGAGACCCAGTACTTC
j_gene: TRBJ2-2; v_gene: TRBV29-1; abundance: -; d_gene: -; CDR3aa: CSVGGGGEGQAGELFF; CDR3nt: TGCAGCGTTGGGGGTGGCGGGGAAGGTCAAGCCGGGGAGCTGTTTTTT
j_gene: TRBJ1-4; v_gene: TRBV6-5; abundance: once; d_gene: -; CDR3aa: CASGLLRGGQEKLFF; CDR3nt: TGTGCCAGCGGTCTTCTCAGGGGTGGGCAGGAAAAACTGTTTTTT
j_gene: TRBJ1-4; v_gene: TRBV30; abundance: -; d_gene: TRBD1; CDR3aa: CAWSVGQDPTNEKLFF; CDR3nt: TGTGCCTGGAGTGTAGGACAGGACCCAACTAATGAAAAACTGTTTTTT
j_gene: TRBJ2-1; v_gene: TRBV2; abundance: -; d_gene: -; CDR3aa: CASSEPVGRDYNEQFF; CDR3nt: TGTGCCAGCAGTGAACCGGTTGGGCGGGACTACAATGAGCAGTTCTTC
j_gene: TRBJ2-1; v_gene: TRBV18; abundance: -; d_gene: -; CDR3aa: CASSPRQVKGNEQFF; CDR3nt: TGTGCCAGCTCACCCAGACAGGTTAAAGGCAATGAGCAGTTCTTC
j_gene: TRBJ2-7; v_gene: TRBV4-2; abundance: -; d_gene: -; CDR3aa: CASSQGSLAFIYEQYF; CDR3nt: TGTGCCAGCAGCCAAGGTTCCCTAGCCTTTATATACGAGCAGTACTTC
j_gene: TRBJ2-5; v_gene: TRBV6-5; abundance: -; d_gene: TRBD1; CDR3aa: CASSDTGGRETQYF; CDR3nt: TGTGCCAGCAGCGATACAGGGGGCCGAGAGACCCAGTACTTC
j_gene: TRBJ2-7; v_gene: TRBV28; abundance: -; d_gene: TRBD1; CDR3aa: CASLGQGHEQYF; CDR3nt: TGTGCCAGCCTCGGACAGGGGCACGAGCAGTACTTC
j_gene: TRBJ2-5; v_gene: TRBV19; abundance: -; d_gene: TRBD2; CDR3aa: CASSEQGGETQYF; CDR3nt: TGTGCCAGTAGTGAGCAGGGAGGGGAGACCCAGTACTTC
j_gene: TRBJ1-2; v_gene: TRBV12-3/TRBV12-4; abundance: -; d_gene: -; CDR3aa: CASSSGNQNGYTF; CDR3nt: TGTGCCAGCAGCTCCGGGAACCAAAATGGCTACACCTTC
j_gene: TRBJ2-7; v_gene: TRBV19; abundance: -; d_gene: TRBD1; CDR3aa: CASSTGTGPYEQYF; CDR3nt: TGTGCCAGTAGTACCGGGACAGGTCCCTACGAGCAGTACTTC
j_gene: TRBJ2-5; v_gene: TRBV3-1/TRBV3-2; abundance: once; d_gene: -; CDR3aa: CASSRAPGLHQETQYF; CDR3nt: TGTGCCAGCAGCCGAGCTCCGGGACTGCACCAAGAGACCCAGTACTTC
j_gene: TRBJ1-6; v_gene: TRBV6-1; abundance: -; d_gene: -; CDR3aa: CASSESGSLALHF; CDR3nt: TGTGCCAGCAGTGAATCGGGATCGTTAGCCCTCCACTTT
j_gene: TRBJ2-2; v_gene: TRBV5-1; abundance: -; d_gene: -; CDR3aa: CASSLDRAYGGELFF; CDR3nt: TGCGCCAGCAGCTTGGACAGGGCGTATGGCGGGGAGCTGTTTTTT
j_gene: TRBJ2-1; v_gene: TRBV19; abundance: few; d_gene: TRBD1; CDR3aa: CASRGQGLPYNEQFF; CDR3nt: TGTGCCAGTAGGGGACAGGGGTTGCCCTACAATGAGCAGTTCTTC
j_gene: TRBJ2-7; v_gene: TRBV6-6; abundance: many; d_gene: TRBD2; CDR3aa: CASSYSGLAGTYEQYF; CDR3nt: TGTGCCAGCAGTTACTCGGGACTAGCGGGAACCTACGAGCAGTACTTC